This T cell receptor (beta chain) was observed in a study of cytomegalovirus exposure and HLA in healthy donors. Study results and caveats: 164 TCR beta chains were listed as cytomegalovirus-associated. Later on, an analysis tied 15,000 to 20,000 TCR beta sequences to HLA alleles at 0.05 false discovery rate. Reported performance of the classifier showed diagnosis of cytomegalovirus status with high specificity and sensitivity.

About this clone: Its antigen remains unknown.

The PCR had 60 Vbeta and 13 Jbeta primers. The data were produced by immunoSEQ multiplex PCR, yet TCRdb's version contains in-frame clones alone and is incomplete. Of tens of thousands of clones in the sample, 80% to 90% are singletons; the top ten hold about 3.7%. The junction had 7 bases not matched to a gene; V was cut back by 2 bases and J by 7 bases. Germline V lookup: CDR1 MGHDK, CDR2 SYGVNS. The CDR3 length is 15 residues. The origin of this receptor is a man in his thirties or forties in good health and CMV-seropositive. The chain carries TRBV25-1 and TRBJ1-4; 7 positions agree with TRBD1. Sequencing was done on a sample of PBMCs. The CDR3 nucleotides are TGTGCCAGCAGTGAAGTCAGGGGGTTAGGTGAAAAACTGTTTTTT. It encodes CASSEVRGLGEKLFF.